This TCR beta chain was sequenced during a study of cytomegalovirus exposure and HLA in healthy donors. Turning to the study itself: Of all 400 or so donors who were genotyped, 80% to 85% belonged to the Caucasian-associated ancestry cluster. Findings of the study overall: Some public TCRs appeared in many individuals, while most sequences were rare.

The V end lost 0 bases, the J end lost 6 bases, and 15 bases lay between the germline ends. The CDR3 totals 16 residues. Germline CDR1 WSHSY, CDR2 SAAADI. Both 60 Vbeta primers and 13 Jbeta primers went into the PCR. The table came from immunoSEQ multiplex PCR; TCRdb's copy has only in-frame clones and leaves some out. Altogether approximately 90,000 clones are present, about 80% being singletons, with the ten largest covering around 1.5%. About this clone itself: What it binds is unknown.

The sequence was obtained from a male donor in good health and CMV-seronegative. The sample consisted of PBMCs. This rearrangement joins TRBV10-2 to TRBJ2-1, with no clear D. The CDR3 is CASSESRVLIRNEQFF. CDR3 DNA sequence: TGCGCCAGCAGTGAGTCCCGGGTACTTATTCGCAATGAGCAGTTCTTC.